This T cell receptor beta chain derives from a study of blood T cell repertoires in COVID-19. The table came from immunoSEQ multiplex PCR; TCRdb's copy has only in-frame clones and leaves some out. The sample lists over 200,000 clones, about 85% seen once, with over 9.5% in the top ten. The V and J ends lost 7 bases and 3 bases, in that order; junction bases with no gene match: 13. This CDR3 spans 16 amino acids. The germline V gene encodes CDR1 SGHTA and CDR2 FQGNSA. The TCR was taken from a young woman who had recovered from COVID-19. The chain combines TRBV7-2 with TRBJ2-7; 9 bases map to TRBD1. Material for sequencing was peripheral blood. CDR3 amino acids: CASTALAGQGIYEQYF. As DNA, the CDR3 is TGTGCCAGCACCGCACTGGCCGGACAGGGGATCTACGAGCAGTACTTC.